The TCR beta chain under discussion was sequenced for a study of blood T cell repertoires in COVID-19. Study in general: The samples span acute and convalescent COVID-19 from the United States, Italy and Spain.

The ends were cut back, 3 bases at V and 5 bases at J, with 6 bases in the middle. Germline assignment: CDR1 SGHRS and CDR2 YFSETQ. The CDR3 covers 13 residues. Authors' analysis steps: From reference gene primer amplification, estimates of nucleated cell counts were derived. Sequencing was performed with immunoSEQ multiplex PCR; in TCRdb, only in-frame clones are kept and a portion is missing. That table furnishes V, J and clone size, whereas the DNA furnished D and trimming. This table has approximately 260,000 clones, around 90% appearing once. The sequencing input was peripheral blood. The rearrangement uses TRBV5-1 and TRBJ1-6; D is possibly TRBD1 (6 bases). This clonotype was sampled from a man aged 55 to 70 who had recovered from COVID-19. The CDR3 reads CASSWDNNSPLHF. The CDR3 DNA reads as TGCGCCAGCAGCTGGGACAATAATTCACCCCTCCACTTT.